Listed below are T cell receptor beta chains from one sample, sequenced in a study of T-cell reconstitution after alpha-beta-depleted transplantation in children. In TCRdb, the PCR reads were re-called with MiXCR into one record per CDR3 protein. This table holds about 310,000 distinct CDR3 sequences, approximately 23% found once. Specimen: PBMCs, mostly from graft donor cells, collected 180 days after TCRalphabeta/CD19-depleted stem cell transplant. All receptors derive from a male patient between 5 and 17 years old who had a stem cell transplant for acute lymphoblastic leukemia, so the T cells may come from the graft donor. Each CDR3 is given with its conserved first and last residue. The order of the fields is clone size, J gene, D gene, V gene, CDR3 DNA, CDR3 protein. The D gene is left open where the match is weak. Clone sizes are given selectively: once, few, many, or a class where the clone is expanded.

>few|TRBJ2-3|TRBD2|TRBV3-1
TGTGCCAGCAGTCAGAAGCTTGGCAGCCCGGGACTAGCGGGAGGTCCTACGCAGTATTTT
CASSQKLGSPGLAGGPTQYF
>-|TRBJ2-2|TRBD2|TRBV18
TGTGCCAGCTCACCACCAAACCGCGGGAGTAGGACCGGGGAGCTGTTTTTT
CASSPPNRGSRTGELFF
>-|TRBJ2-7|-|TRBV4-3
TGCGCCAGCAGCCAAGTCTACAAAGCAGGTTACGAGCAGTACTTC
CASSQVYKAGYEQYF
>few|TRBJ2-1|-|TRBV9
TGTGCCAGCAGCGTATACCAGCGGACCCTAAATGAGCAGTTCTTC
CASSVYQRTLNEQFF
>-|TRBJ1-1|-|TRBV7-9
TGTGCCAGCAGCTTAGACGGGGGCAGGAACACTGAAGCTTTCTTT
CASSLDGGRNTEAFF
>-|TRBJ2-7|-|TRBV7-9
TGTGCCAGCAGCTTAGTAACTGGGGACTACGAGCAGTACTTC
CASSLVTGDYEQYF
>-|TRBJ2-7|TRBD1|TRBV20-1
TGCAGTGCTAACCCCCGGGACAGTCTAGTCTACGAGCAGTACTTC
CSANPRDSLVYEQYF
>few|TRBJ2-7|TRBD1|TRBV6-5
TGTGCCAGCAGTTTTCAGAATGTCCGGGACAGGGTAAGGGAGCAGTACTTC
CASSFQNVRDRVREQYF
>few|TRBJ2-4|-|TRBV6-5
TGTGCCAGCAGTTACTCGGGGGGGGCCTGGGGAGCCAAAAACATTCAGTACTTC
CASSYSGGAWGAKNIQYF
>-|TRBJ1-5|-|TRBV20-1
TGCAGTGCTAGAGATGAGCTGACTACTAGGCCCCAGCATTTT
CSARDELTTRPQHF
>-|TRBJ2-7|TRBD1|TRBV5-1
TGCGCCAGCAACAGGGACAGTCTCTCCTTCGAGCAGTACTTC
CASNRDSLSFEQYF
>few|TRBJ2-2|-|TRBV5-1
TGCGCCAGCTCTGGCCCACTGAACACCGGGGAGCTGTTTTTT
CASSGPLNTGELFF
>-|TRBJ2-5|-|TRBV5-1
TGCGCCAGCAGCTTGAACGGGCAAGAGACCCAGTACTTC
CASSLNGQETQYF
>once|TRBJ1-1|TRBD1|TRBV5-1
TGCGCCAGCAGCTTGGAGCCGGGACAGGGGGCGCGCACTGAAGCTTTCTTT
CASSLEPGQGARTEAFF
>many|TRBJ2-1|-|TRBV4-1
TGCGCCAGCAGCCAACGGGACCCCTACAATGAGCAGTTCTTC
CASSQRDPYNEQFF
>few|TRBJ2-7|-|TRBV4-1
TGCGCCAGCAGCCACACAAGGGGCGGGCCCCTCTCCTACGAGCAGTACTTC
CASSHTRGGPLSYEQYF
>few|TRBJ2-2|-|TRBV15
TGTGCCACCAGCAATCACGTCGAGAGGGGTGCCGGGGAGCTGTTTTTT
CATSNHVERGAGELFF
>-|TRBJ2-1|-|TRBV7-6
TGTGCCAGCAGCTTAGGACAGGGAGGGTACAATGAGCAGTTCTTC
CASSLGQGGYNEQFF
>-|TRBJ2-2|-|TRBV20-1
TGCAGTGCTAGGCGGGACCTCACCGGGGAGCTGTTTTTT
CSARRDLTGELFF
>-|TRBJ2-5|TRBD1|TRBV15
TGTGCCACCAGTGGGACAGGCCTTCAGACCCAGTACTTC
CATSGTGLQTQYF
>-|TRBJ2-3|-|TRBV5-1
TGCGCCAGCAGCCCCAGGGCCGGAAACCAGTTCCCCACAGATACGCAGTATTTT
CASSPRAGNQFPTDTQYF
>-|TRBJ2-6|TRBD1|TRBV10-2
TGCGCCAGCAGTTCCCTGGGGACAGGGGTGTACAACGTCCTGACTTTC
CASSSLGTGVYNVLTF
>-|TRBJ2-2|-|TRBV5-1
TGCGCCAGCAGCTTGGGACCGGGGCCTCGAGGCACCGGGGAGCTGTTTTTT
CASSLGPGPRGTGELFF
>-|TRBJ1-2|TRBD1|TRBV20-1
TGCAGTAGAGACAGGGTGGGCGGCTACACCTTC
CSRDRVGGYTF
>-|TRBJ2-1|-|TRBV5-1
TGCGCCATTAGATTCGGGAGAACATCCTACAATGAGCAGTTTTTC
CAIRFGRTSYNEQFF
>-|TRBJ1-2|-|TRBV5-6
TGTGCCAGCAGCTTGGTTGGGTTTGGCTACACCTTC
CASSLVGFGYTF